These 9 T cell receptor beta chains originate from one sample sequenced in a study of CD4+ T cells in melanoma. Sequencing was performed with immunoSEQ multiplex PCR; in TCRdb, only in-frame clones are kept and a portion is missing. The sample shows fewer than 55,000 clones, roughly 89% of them seen only once. The sample taken for sequencing was peripheral blood. The receptors here all came from a human donor with melanoma.

This clone was detected only once. The rearrangement links TRBV7-6 to TRBJ2-1; 11 bases match TRBD2. CDR3 length: 15 residues. V was clipped by 5 bases and J by 7 bases; unmatched bases: 7. Germline assignment: CDR1 SGHVS and CDR2 FNYEAQ. In DNA, the CDR3 is TGTGCCAGCAGCCCCAGACTAGCGGGGCGTAATGAGCAGTTCTTC. It specifies CASSPRLAGRNEQFF.

This rearrangement joins TRBV19 to TRBJ2-7; 8 bases fit TRBD1. V lost 8 bases to trimming and J lost 2 bases; unmatched junction nucleotides: 5. Germline lookup yields CDR1 LNHDA and CDR2 SQIVND (reference sequence). The CDR3 sequence is 13 residues long. CDR3 sequence: CASGTGHTYEQYF. CDR3 sequence (DNA): TGTGCCAGTGGGACAGGTCACACCTACGAGCAGTACTTC.

This clone was recorded once. V is TRBV7-4 and J is TRBJ1-3; TRBD1 matches at 8 bases. Germline V CDR1 and CDR2: SGHVT, SQSDAQ. The CDR3 sequence is 17 residues long. V lost 4 bases to trimming and J lost 0 bases; unmatched junction nucleotides: 8. CDR3 region: CASSYPGQDHSGNTIYF. CDR3 sequence (DNA): TGTGCCAGCAGCTACCCGGGACAGGATCACTCTGGAAACACCATATATTTT.

The J gene is TRBJ2-5, the V gene TRBV6-6; the D gene is possibly TRBD2 (5 bases). The germline V and J ends were trimmed by 5 bases and 1 base, with 8 bases remaining between them. Per germline, CDR1 MNHNY and CDR2 SVGAGI (reference sequence). The CDR3 loop spans 13 amino acids. In DNA, the CDR3 is TGTGCCAGCAGTGGCGGGTTCCAAGAGACCCAGTACTTC. It yields the protein CASSGGFQETQYF.

The rearrangement joins TRBV4-1 to TRBJ2-3; D remains unclear. V was clipped by 4 bases and J by 4 bases, with 15 bases between them. Germline V gene lookup returns CDR1 MGHRA and CDR2 YSYEKL. The CDR3 extends over 15 amino acids. The CDR3 here is CASSRTSTRADTQYF. For the CDR3, the DNA is TGCGCCAGCAGCCGAACTTCTACCCGGGCAGATACGCAGTATTTT.

CDR3: CASITPGPQETQYF. The CDR3 coding sequence is TGTGCCAGCATCACCCCGGGCCCTCAAGAGACCCAGTACTTC. This chain links TRBV6-1 with TRBJ2-5; D is uncertain. Germline lookup yields CDR1 MNHNS and CDR2 SASEGT. With 7 bases removed from V and 2 bases from J, the gap between germline ends came to 14 bases. The CDR3 has 14 residues.

V and J are TRBV11-1 and TRBJ2-1; D unresolved. This CDR3 is 12 amino acids long. Trimming stripped 5 bases from V and 10 bases from J, with 12 bases between. CDR1 SGHAT and CDR2 FQDESV come from the germline V gene (reference sequence). The CDR3 bases are TGTGCCAGCAGCCAAAGTTATAACGAGCAGTTCTTC. Amino acids: CASSQSYNEQFF.

The genes are TRBV4-1 and TRBJ2-7; TRBD1 is a possible D gene (6 bases). V was clipped by 4 bases and J by 1 base, with 20 bases between them. Germline CDR1 is MGHRA and CDR2 is YSYEKL. This CDR3 region has 17 residues. CDR3 protein: CASSPRQPGQGSYEQYF. The CDR3 nucleotides are TGCGCCAGCAGCCCGCGTCAGCCGGGACAAGGGTCCTACGAGCAGTACTTC.

This chain links TRBV28 with TRBJ2-5, with D uncertain. This CDR3 contains 15 residues. The ends were cut back, 7 bases at V and 2 bases at J, with 17 bases in the middle. Germline-derived CDR1 and CDR2 are MDHEN and SYDVKM. This CDR3 reads CASTGPTPLQETQYF. As DNA, the CDR3 is TGTGCCAGCACTGGCCCCACCCCTCTTCAAGAGACCCAGTACTTC.